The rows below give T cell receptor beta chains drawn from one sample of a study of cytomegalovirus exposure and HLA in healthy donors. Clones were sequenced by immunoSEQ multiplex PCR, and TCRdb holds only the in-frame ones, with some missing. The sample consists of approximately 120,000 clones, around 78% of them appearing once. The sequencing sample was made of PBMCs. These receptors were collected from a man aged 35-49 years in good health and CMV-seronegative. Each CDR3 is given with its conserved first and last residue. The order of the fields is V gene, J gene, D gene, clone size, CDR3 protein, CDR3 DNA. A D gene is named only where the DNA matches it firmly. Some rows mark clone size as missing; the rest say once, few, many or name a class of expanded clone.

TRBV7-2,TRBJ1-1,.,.,CASSLRQPWAFF,TGTGCCAGCAGCCTCAGACAGCCCTGGGCTTTCTTT
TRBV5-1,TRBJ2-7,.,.,CASSWEQGTHEQYF,TGCGCCAGCAGCTGGGAACAGGGAACACACGAGCAGTACTTC
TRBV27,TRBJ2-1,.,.,CASSFRLSNEQFF,TGTGCCAGCTCTTTCCGGTTGAGCAATGAGCAGTTCTTC
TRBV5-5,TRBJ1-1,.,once,CASSFTQGYTEAFF,TGTGCCAGCAGCTTTACCCAGGGTTACACTGAAGCTTTCTTT
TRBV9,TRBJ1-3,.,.,CASSVEGTLASGNTIYF,TGTGCCAGCAGCGTAGAAGGGACACTCGCCTCTGGAAACACCATATATTTT
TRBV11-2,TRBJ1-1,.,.,CASSSGDGTLIWGNTEAFF,TGTGCCAGCAGCTCAGGGGATGGGACGTTAATCTGGGGGAACACTGAAGCTTTCTTT
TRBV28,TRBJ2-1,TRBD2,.,CASSLVKRGGLNEQFF,TGTGCCAGCAGTTTAGTTAAGCGGGGGGGACTGAATGAGCAGTTCTTC
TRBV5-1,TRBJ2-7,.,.,CASSLGSGTYEQYF,TGCGCCAGCAGCTTGGGAAGCGGAACATACGAGCAGTACTTC
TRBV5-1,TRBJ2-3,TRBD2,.,CASSLATSAYTDTQYF,TGCGCCAGCAGCTTAGCTACTAGCGCGTACACAGATACGCAGTATTTT
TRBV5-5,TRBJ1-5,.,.,CASSWSGEYQPQHF,TGTGCCAGCAGCTGGAGTGGGGAGTATCAGCCCCAGCATTTT
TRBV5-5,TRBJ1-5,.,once,CASSLGGGNQPQHF,TGTGCCAGCAGCCTGGGGGGGGGCAATCAGCCCCAGCATTTT
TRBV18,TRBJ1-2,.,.,CASSPESRAGFGYTF,TGTGCCAGCTCACCAGAAAGCCGGGCAGGGTTTGGCTACACCTTC
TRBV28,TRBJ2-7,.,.,CASRDTAYEQYF,TGTGCCAGCAGGGACACCGCCTACGAGCAGTACTTC
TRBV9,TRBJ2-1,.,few,CASSEDINYNEQFF,TGTGCCAGCAGCGAGGACATCAATTACAATGAGCAGTTCTTC
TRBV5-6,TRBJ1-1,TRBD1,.,CASSYGDRGTEAFF,TGTGCCAGCAGCTACGGAGACAGGGGCACTGAAGCTTTCTTT
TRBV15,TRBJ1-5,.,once,CATSRQVGQPQHF,TGTGCCACCAGCAGGCAGGTAGGACAGCCCCAGCATTTT